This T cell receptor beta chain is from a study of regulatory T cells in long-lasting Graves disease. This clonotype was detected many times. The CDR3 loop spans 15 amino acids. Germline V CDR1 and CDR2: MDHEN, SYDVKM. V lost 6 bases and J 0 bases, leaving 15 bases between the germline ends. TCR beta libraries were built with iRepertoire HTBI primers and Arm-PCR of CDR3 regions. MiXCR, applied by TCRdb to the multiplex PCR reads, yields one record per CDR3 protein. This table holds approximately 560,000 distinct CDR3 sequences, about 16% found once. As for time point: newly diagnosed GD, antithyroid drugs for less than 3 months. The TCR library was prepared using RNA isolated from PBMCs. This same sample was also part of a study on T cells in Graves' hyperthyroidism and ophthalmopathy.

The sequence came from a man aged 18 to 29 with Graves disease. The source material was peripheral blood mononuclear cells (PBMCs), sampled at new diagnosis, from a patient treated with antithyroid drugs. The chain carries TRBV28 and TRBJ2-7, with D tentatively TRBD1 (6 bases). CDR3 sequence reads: CASRNTGPSSYEQYF. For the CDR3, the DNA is TGTGCCAGCAGGAACACAGGGCCGAGCTCCTACGAGCAGTACTTC.